This passage covers 23 T cell receptor beta chains from one sample sequenced in a study of early T cells in non-severe SARS-CoV-2 infection. MiXCR, run by TCRdb on the 5' RACE reads, gives a single entry per CDR3 protein. The repertoire holds more than 25,000 distinct CDR3 sequences, with about 3% as singletons. The sequencing sample was made of whole blood. Receptors were obtained from an adult who was a healthcare worker with PCR-confirmed SARS-CoV-2 infection or an uninfected control (not recorded which).

In this sample, this clonotype turned up many times. V and J are TRBV20-1 and TRBJ2-6, with 8 nucleotides matching TRBD1. After removal of 3 bases from V and 0 bases from J, the junction contained 10 bases not matched to a gene. The CDR3 spans 18 residues. Per the germline V gene, CDR1 is DFQATT and CDR2 is SNEGSKA (reference sequence). CDR3 sequence (DNA): TGCAGTGCTAGTGACCCGGACAGGGTTCTCTCTGGGGCCAACGTCCTGACTTTC. As protein: CSASDPDRVLSGANVLTF.

This clonotype was seen many times. The rearrangement uses TRBV19 and TRBJ2-3, with 7 bases fitting TRBD1. The V and J ends lost 3 bases and 4 bases, in that order; junction bases with no gene match: 10. CDR1 is LNHDA, CDR2 SQIVND, per germline (reference sequence). CDR3 length equals 16 residues. The CDR3 here is CASSMRQGRKPDTQYF. The CDR3 nucleotides are TGTGCCAGTAGTATGCGACAGGGTCGTAAACCAGATACGCAGTATTTT.

This clonotype was detected many times. The chain is built from TRBV2 and TRBJ2-2, with D perhaps TRBD2 (5 bases). The CDR3 is 12 amino acids. Trimming left V 8 bases short and J 10 bases short, with 14 bases between. Germline V gene data show CDR1 as SNHLY and CDR2 as FYNNEI. This CDR3 reads CASGWTPVELFF. The CDR3, as DNA: TGTGCCAGCGGCTGGACTCCTGTGGAGCTGTTTTTT.

The table lists this clonotype with many counts. V usage is TRBV29-1 and J usage is TRBJ2-3, with D maybe TRBD2 (6 bases). This CDR3 spans 15 amino acids. V lost 1 base, J lost 2 bases, and 13 bases lay in between. Germline CDR1 and CDR2: SQVTM and ANQGSEA. CDR3: CSVEGGDLPTDTQYF. The CDR3 nucleotides are TGCAGCGTTGAAGGGGGGGACCTACCCACAGATACGCAGTATTTT.

At least ten counts were recorded for this clonotype. CDR3 nucleotide sequence: TGTGCCAGCAGTGTCTCAGGGACTTCCTACAATGAGCAGTTCTTC. Protein: CASSVSGTSYNEQFF. The chain joins TRBV25-1 to TRBJ2-1; D is possibly TRBD2 (6 bases). CDR3 size: 15 residues. In germline, CDR1 is MGHDK, CDR2 SYGVNS. V was pared by 4 bases and J by 1 base, with 11 bases between.

There are many counts of this clonotype. This chain joins TRBV12-3 or TRBV12-4 and TRBJ2-2; D is unclear. This CDR3 region has 13 residues. The ends were cut back, 3 bases at V and 6 bases at J, with 8 bases in the middle. In nucleotides, the CDR3 is TGTGCCAGCAGTTTCTCAGGCCCCGGGGAGCTGTTTTTT. This translates into CASSFSGPGELFF.

This clonotype came up many times. The chain has TRBV24-1 and TRBJ2-2, with 9 positions matching TRBD1. The V segment lost 9 bases and the J segment 6 bases; nucleotides outside the gene matches: 4. This CDR3 has 13 amino acids. The V gene's germline CDR1 is KGHDR and CDR2 SFDVKD. The CDR3 here is CATEGQGPGELFF. CDR3 bases: TGTGCCACCGAGGGACAGGGTCCCGGGGAGCTGTTTTTT.

At least ten counts were recorded for this clonotype. The V gene is TRBV3-1, the J gene TRBJ2-5, with D possibly being TRBD1 (6 bases). This CDR3 region has 17 residues. Germline values: CDR1 LGHDT, CDR2 YNNKEL (reference sequence). V gave up 4 bases and J gave up 0 bases, with 18 bases separating them. The chain's CDR3 is CASSRLRGDRHQETQYF. CDR3 sequence (DNA): TGTGCCAGCAGCCGACTGAGGGGAGACAGGCACCAAGAGACCCAGTACTTC.

This clonotype was detected many times. The chain carries TRBV24-1 and TRBJ2-3; D unresolved. The CDR3 is 13 amino acids. Germline V lookup: CDR1 KGHDR, CDR2 SFDVKD. V was trimmed by 10 bases and J by 2 bases, leaving 12 bases between them. The CDR3 DNA reads as TGTGCCACAAGAAATTGGGACACAGATACGCAGTATTTT. Translated, it gives CATRNWDTDTQYF.

This clonotype has at least ten counts. The gene calls are TRBV5-8 and TRBJ2-5; 7 nucleotides agree with TRBD2. V lost 6 bases and J lost 5; bases outside the gene matches: 4. This CDR3 spans 12 amino acids. Germline V gene lookup returns CDR1 SGHTS and CDR2 YDEGEE. The CDR3, as DNA: TGTGCCAGCAAAACTAGCGCGGAGACCCAGTACTTC. As protein: CASKTSAETQYF.

This clonotype appeared many times. The rearrangement links TRBV7-2 to TRBJ2-5, with 16 bases identical to TRBD2. CDR3 length equals 17 residues. The trim removed 2 bases at V and 6 bases at J, leaving 6 bases unmatched. Per the germline V gene, CDR1 is SGHTA and CDR2 is FQGNSA. The CDR3 sequence is CASSLTGLAGGTKTQYF. As DNA, the CDR3 is TGTGCCAGCAGCTTAACGGGACTAGCGGGGGGGACAAAGACCCAGTACTTC.

This clonotype has ten or more counts. This chain links TRBV19 with TRBJ1-5; tentative D call: TRBD1 (6 bases). The CDR3 has 15 residues. V was shortened by 1 base and J by 4 bases, with 11 bases between the two germline ends. Germline V gives CDR1 LNHDA, CDR2 SQIVND (reference sequence). CDR3 DNA sequence: TGTGCCAGTAGTATAGGCCAAACAGGGAATCAGCCCCAGCATTTT. As protein: CASSIGQTGNQPQHF.

CDR3 sequence: CASGLSYRAGSTDTQYF. The CDR3 DNA reads TGTGCTAGTGGTTTATCCTATCGGGCGGGGAGCACAGATACGCAGTATTTT. J is TRBJ2-3 and V is TRBV12-5, with a tentative D call TRBD2 (6 bases). Trimming removed 3 bases at V and 0 bases at J, with 16 bases between. CDR3 size: 17 residues. Germline lookup yields CDR1 LGHNT and CDR2 FRNRAP.

This clonotype was found many times. The chain is built from TRBV6-6 and TRBJ1-5, with D perhaps matching TRBD1 (5 bases). Trimming removed 7 bases from V and 0 bases from J, with 16 bases in between. This CDR3 is built from 16 residues. Per germline, CDR1 MNHNY and CDR2 SVGAGI (reference sequence). CDR3 sequence: CASTLRGVDSNQPQHF. CDR3 bases: TGTGCCAGCACCCTAAGGGGTGTGGATAGCAATCAGCCCCAGCATTTT.

This clonotype was seen many times. The chain joins TRBV6-1 to TRBJ1-4; no clear D. This CDR3 comprises 14 residues. The germline V and J ends were trimmed by 5 bases and 7 bases, with 14 bases remaining between them. Germline lookup yields CDR1 MNHNS and CDR2 SASEGT. CDR3 DNA sequence: TGTGCCAGCAGTCCAACGCGGGGAACTGAAAAACTGTTTTTT. Translating gives CASSPTRGTEKLFF.

V gene TRBV15 combines with J gene TRBJ2-7; D is perhaps TRBD1 (6 bases). The CDR3 runs 14 residues. Germline-derived CDR1 and CDR2 are LNHNV and YYDKDF (reference sequence). The V and J ends lost 6 bases and 0 bases respectively, with 12 bases between them. CDR3 amino acids: CATSLTGFSYEQYV. For the CDR3, the DNA is TGTGCCACCAGTCTAACAGGGTTCTCCTACGAGCAGTACGTC.

This clonotype appeared many times. This chain links TRBV11-3 with TRBJ2-5, with 8 bases that match TRBD1. Looked up from germline, CDR1 is SGHNT and CDR2 is YENEEA. Trimming took 5 bases from V and 2 from J; bases not matched to a gene: 13. CDR3 size: 17 residues. The DNA of the CDR3 is TGTGCCAGCAGCCAAGGACAGGGCGGTGGGCCTCAAGAGACCCAGTACTTC. Amino acids: CASSQGQGGGPQETQYF.

This clonotype was seen at least ten times. The chain combines TRBV2 with TRBJ1-1; D gene ambiguous. V was pared by 4 bases and J by 0 bases, with 18 bases between. The CDR3 consists of 17 residues. From germline, CDR1 is SNHLY and CDR2 FYNNEI. This CDR3 reads CASSAMGRSAMNTEAFF. The DNA for the CDR3 is TGTGCCAGCAGTGCCATGGGCAGGTCAGCGATGAACACTGAAGCTTTCTTT. Full variable domain (outside the CDR3, taken from reference TRBV2 and TRBJ1-1): EPEVTQTPSHQVTQMGQEVILRCVPISNHLYFYWYRQILGQKVEFLVSFYNNEISEKSEIFDDQFSVERPDGSNFTLKIRSTKLEDSAMYFCASSAMGRSAMNTEAFFGQGTRLTVV.

This clonotype has at least ten counts. The V gene is TRBV6-6, the J gene TRBJ2-1; 9 bases are shared with TRBD2. This CDR3 is built from 17 residues. Germline V gene data show CDR1 as MNHNY and CDR2 as SVGAGI (reference sequence). The J segment lost 3 bases and the V segment lost 8 bases, leaving 14 bases of the junction unmatched. DNA for the CDR3: TGTGCCAGCGCCCCGGGGCGGGGGGGCGTGAACTACAATGAGCAGTTCTTC. Translating gives CASAPGRGGVNYNEQFF.

This chain joins TRBV5-1 and TRBJ2-3; 8 positions match TRBD1. CDR1 and CDR2 from the germline V gene are SGHRS and YFSETQ. V lost 5 bases and J lost 4; bases outside the gene matches: 12. The CDR3 is made up of 16 amino acids. CDR3 sequence (DNA): TGCGCCAGCAGGGTCTCAGGGGGCAATCTCGCAGATACGCAGTATTTT. It is translated as CASRVSGGNLADTQYF.

The genes are TRBV7-8 and TRBJ1-1; D is possibly TRBD1 (6 bases). Germline V gene sequence: CDR1 SGHVS, CDR2 FQNEAQ. Trimming removed 0 bases from V and 0 bases from J, with 11 bases in between. The CDR3 extends over 16 amino acids. The CDR3 nucleotides read TGTGCCAGCAGCTTAGCGGGGGGCCTCATGAACACTGAAGCTTTCTTT. It yields the protein CASSLAGGLMNTEAFF.

This clonotype came up many times. J is TRBJ2-2 and V is TRBV2, with 8 bases aligning to TRBD2. V lost 1 base and J lost 1; bases outside the gene matches: 2. The CDR3 loop spans 16 amino acids. Germline V gene lookup returns CDR1 SNHLY and CDR2 FYNNEI. The CDR3, as DNA: TGTGCCAGCAGTGAAGTGGGGACTAGGAACACCGGGGAGCTGTTTTTT. Residues: CASSEVGTRNTGELFF.

This clonotype was observed at least ten times. This chain joins TRBV6-1 and TRBJ2-7; 11 bases fit TRBD1. Germline CDR1 reads MNHNS; CDR2 reads SASEGT. This CDR3 has 14 amino acids. J was trimmed by 3 bases and V by 5 bases; bases with no gene match: 3. The CDR3 DNA reads as TGTGCCAGCAGTACAGGGACAGGGGGCTACGAGCAGTACGTC. This sequence encodes CASSTGTGGYEQYV.